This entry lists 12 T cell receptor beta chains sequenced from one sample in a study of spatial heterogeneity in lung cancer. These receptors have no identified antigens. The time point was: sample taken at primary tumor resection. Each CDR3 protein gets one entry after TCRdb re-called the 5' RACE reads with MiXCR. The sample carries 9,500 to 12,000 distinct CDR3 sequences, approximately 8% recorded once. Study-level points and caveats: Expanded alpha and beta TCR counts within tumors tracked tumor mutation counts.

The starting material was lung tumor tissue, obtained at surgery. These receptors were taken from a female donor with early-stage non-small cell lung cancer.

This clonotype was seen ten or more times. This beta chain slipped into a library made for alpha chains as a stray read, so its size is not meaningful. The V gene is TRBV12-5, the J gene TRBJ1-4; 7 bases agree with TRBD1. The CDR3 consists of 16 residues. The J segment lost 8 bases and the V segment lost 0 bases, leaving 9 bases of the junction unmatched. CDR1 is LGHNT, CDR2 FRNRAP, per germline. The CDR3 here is CASGLVLRQGGEKLFF. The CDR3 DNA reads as TGTGCTAGTGGTTTGGTACTTAGGCAGGGGGGGGAAAAACTGTTTTTT.

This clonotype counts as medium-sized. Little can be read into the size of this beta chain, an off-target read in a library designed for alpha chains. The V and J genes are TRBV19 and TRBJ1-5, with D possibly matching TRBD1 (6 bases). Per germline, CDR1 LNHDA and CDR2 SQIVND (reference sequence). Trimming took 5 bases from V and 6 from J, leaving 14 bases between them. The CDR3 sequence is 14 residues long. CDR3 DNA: TGTGCCAGTAGTTCGGACAGACTCGGTCAGCCCCAGCATTTT. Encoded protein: CASSSDRLGQPQHF.

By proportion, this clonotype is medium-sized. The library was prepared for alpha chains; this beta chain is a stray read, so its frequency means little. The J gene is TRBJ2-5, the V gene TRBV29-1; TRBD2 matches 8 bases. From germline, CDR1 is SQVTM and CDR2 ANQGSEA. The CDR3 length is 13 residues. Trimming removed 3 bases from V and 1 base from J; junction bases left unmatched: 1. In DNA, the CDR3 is TGCAGCGTTGAGCGGGGGGCCCAAGAGACCCAGTACTTC. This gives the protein CSVERGAQETQYF. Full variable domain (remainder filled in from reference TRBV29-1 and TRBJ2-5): SAVISQKPSRDICQRGTSLTIQCQVDSQVTMMFWYRQQPGQSLTLIATANQGSEATYESGFVIDKFPISRPNLTFSTLTVSNMSPEDSSIYLCSVERGAQETQYFGPGTRLLVL.

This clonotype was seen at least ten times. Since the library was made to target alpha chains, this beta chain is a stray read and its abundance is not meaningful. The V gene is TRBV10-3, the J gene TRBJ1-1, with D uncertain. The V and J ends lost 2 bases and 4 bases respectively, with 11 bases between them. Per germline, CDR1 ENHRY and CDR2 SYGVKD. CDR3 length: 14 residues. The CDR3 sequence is CAISEDGSPTEAFF. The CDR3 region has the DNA TGTGCCATCAGTGAGGACGGGAGCCCCACTGAAGCTTTCTTT.

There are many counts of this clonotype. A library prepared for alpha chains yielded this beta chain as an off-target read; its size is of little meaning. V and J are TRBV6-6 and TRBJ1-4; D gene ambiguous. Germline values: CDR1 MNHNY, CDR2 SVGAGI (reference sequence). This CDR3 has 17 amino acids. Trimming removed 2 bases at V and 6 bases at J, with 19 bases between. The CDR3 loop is CASSYPAWRAQDEKLFF. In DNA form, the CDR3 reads TGTGCCAGCAGTTACCCCGCCTGGAGGGCGCAGGATGAAAAACTGTTTTTT.

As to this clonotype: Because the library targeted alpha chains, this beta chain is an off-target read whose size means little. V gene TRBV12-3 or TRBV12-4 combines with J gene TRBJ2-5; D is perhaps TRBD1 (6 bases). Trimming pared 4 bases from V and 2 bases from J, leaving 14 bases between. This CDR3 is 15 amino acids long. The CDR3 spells CASSSLNQGQETQYF. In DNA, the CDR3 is TGTGCCAGCAGTTCCCTCAACCAGGGGCAAGAGACCCAGTACTTC.

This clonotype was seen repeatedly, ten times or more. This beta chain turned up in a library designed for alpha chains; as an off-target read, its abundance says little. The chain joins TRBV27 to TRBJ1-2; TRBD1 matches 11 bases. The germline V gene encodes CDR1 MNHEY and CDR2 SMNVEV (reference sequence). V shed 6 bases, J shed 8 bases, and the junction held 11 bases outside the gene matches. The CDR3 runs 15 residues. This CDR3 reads CASRVQGQGVKGYTF. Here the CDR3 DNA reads TGTGCCAGCAGGGTCCAGGGACAGGGGGTCAAAGGCTACACCTTC.

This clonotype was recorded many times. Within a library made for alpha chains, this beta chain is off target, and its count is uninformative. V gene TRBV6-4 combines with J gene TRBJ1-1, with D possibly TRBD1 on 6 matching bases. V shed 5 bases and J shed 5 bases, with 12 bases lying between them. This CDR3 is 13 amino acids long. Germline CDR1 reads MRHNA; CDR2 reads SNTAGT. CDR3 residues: CASSPGGETEAFF. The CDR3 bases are TGTGCCAGCAGTCCCGGGGGCGAAACTGAAGCTTTCTTT.

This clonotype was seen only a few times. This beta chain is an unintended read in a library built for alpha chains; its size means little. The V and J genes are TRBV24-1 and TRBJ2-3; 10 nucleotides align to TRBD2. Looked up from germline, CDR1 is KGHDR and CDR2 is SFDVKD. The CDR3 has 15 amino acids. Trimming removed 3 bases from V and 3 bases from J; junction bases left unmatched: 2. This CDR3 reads CATSDASGGTDTQYF. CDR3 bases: TGTGCCACCAGTGATGCTAGCGGGGGTACAGATACGCAGTATTTT.

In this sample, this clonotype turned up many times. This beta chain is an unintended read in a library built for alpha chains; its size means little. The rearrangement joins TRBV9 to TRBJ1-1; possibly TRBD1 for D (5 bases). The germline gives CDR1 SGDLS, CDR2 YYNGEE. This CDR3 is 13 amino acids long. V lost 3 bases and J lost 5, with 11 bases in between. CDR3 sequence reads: CASSAGWGTEAFF. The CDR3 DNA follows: TGTGCCAGCAGCGCCGGTTGGGGGACTGAAGCTTTCTTT.

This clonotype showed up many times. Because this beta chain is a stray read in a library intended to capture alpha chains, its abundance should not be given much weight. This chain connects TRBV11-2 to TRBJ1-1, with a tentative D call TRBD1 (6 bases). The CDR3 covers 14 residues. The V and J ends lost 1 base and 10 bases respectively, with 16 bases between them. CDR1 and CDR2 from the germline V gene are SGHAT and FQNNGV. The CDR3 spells CASSLVAGAVGAFF. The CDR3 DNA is TGTGCCAGCAGCTTAGTGGCGGGGGCTGTTGGAGCTTTCTTT.

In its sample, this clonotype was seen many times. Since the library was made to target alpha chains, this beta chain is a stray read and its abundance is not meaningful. DNA for the CDR3: TGCAGTGCTAGAGCCCCTAGCGGGTCCGATGAGCAGTTCTTC. Translation gives CSARAPSGSDEQFF. The chain joins TRBV20-1 to TRBJ2-1, with 8 bases lining up with TRBD2. CDR3 length: 14 residues. With V trimmed by 1 base and J by 8 bases, 7 bases remained unmatched. CDR1 and CDR2 from the germline V gene are DFQATT and SNEGSKA (reference sequence).